Below, 6 T cell receptor beta chains from the same sample are listed, as sequenced in a study of cytotoxic CD8 clonotypes in ibrutinib-treated CLL. Only in-frame clones appear in the TCRdb table, and some are missing; sequencing was by immunoSEQ multiplex PCR. The data contain about 160,000 clones, about 80% of them singletons. The material was PBMCs, obtained after 24 months of ibrutinib treatment. The receptors were sampled from a human donor with chronic lymphocytic leukemia.

The rearrangement uses TRBV7-2 and TRBJ2-5; D gene unclear. Per germline, CDR1 SGHTA and CDR2 FQGNSA. The CDR3 extends over 13 amino acids. Trimming pared 2 bases from V and 5 bases from J, leaving 9 bases between. CDR3 nucleotides: TGTGCCAGCAGCTTATTAAACGCGGAGACCCAGTACTTC. Translation gives CASSLLNAETQYF. Full variable domain (outside the CDR3, taken from reference TRBV7-2 and TRBJ2-5): GAGVSQSPSNKVTEKGKDVELRCDPISGHTALYWYRQSLGQGLEFLIYFQGNSAPDKSGLPSDRFSAERTGGSVSTLTIQRTQQEDSAVYLCASSLLNAETQYFGPGTRLLVL.

The rearrangement uses TRBV7-3 and TRBJ2-2; a weak D match, TRBD2 (5 bases). Trimming shortened V by 2 bases and J by 4 bases, and 8 bases separated the two germline ends. The CDR3 contains 14 residues. Germline values: CDR1 SGHTA, CDR2 FQGTGA. CDR3 bases: TGTGCCAGCAGCTTATCAGGACTCACCGGGGAGCTGTTTTTT. It specifies CASSLSGLTGELFF.

This clone was seen just once. This chain links TRBV19 with TRBJ1-4; D not resolved. Germline V gene lookup returns CDR1 LNHDA and CDR2 SQIVND (reference sequence). The germline V and J ends were trimmed by 7 bases and 8 bases, with 14 bases remaining between them. The CDR3 consists of 13 residues. The CDR3 loop is CASTSPLGEKLFF. The CDR3, as DNA: TGTGCCAGTACCTCCCCTTTAGGGGAAAAACTGTTTTTT.

The chain links TRBV9 to TRBJ1-5; TRBD1 is a possible D gene (6 bases). CDR3 length: 15 residues. Per germline, CDR1 SGDLS and CDR2 YYNGEE. Deletions cut 3 bases from V and 6 bases from J, with 16 bases between. The chain's CDR3 is CASSGLTGIGQPQHF. CDR3 coding DNA: TGTGCCAGCAGCGGACTAACAGGGATCGGTCAGCCCCAGCATTTT. Filled out from reference TRBV9 and TRBJ1-5, the complete variable domain reads DSGVTQTPKHLITATGQRVTLRCSPRSGDLSVYWYQQSLDQGLQFLIQYYNGEERAKGNILERFSAQQFPDLHSELNLSSLELGDSALYFCASSGLTGIGQPQHFGDGTRLSIL.

The chain links TRBV6-6 to TRBJ1-1; 7 nucleotides match TRBD1. The V segment lost 7 bases and the J segment 2 bases; nucleotides outside the gene matches: 10. Germline V lookup: CDR1 MNHNY, CDR2 SVGAGI (reference sequence). There are 15 residues in the CDR3. The CDR3 is CASTDLTGINTEAFF. The CDR3 DNA sequence: TGTGCCAGCACCGACCTGACAGGGATAAACACTGAAGCTTTCTTT.

V is TRBV14 and J is TRBJ1-1; D uncertain. Germline V gene sequence: CDR1 SGHDN, CDR2 FVKESK. Trimming cost V 6 bases and J 9 bases, with 20 bases left between them. The CDR3 covers 14 residues. The CDR3 DNA is TGTGCCAGCAGTGAGATAGGAAAGGGAGCTAAAGCTTTCTTT. This encodes CASSEIGKGAKAFF.